The rows below give T cell receptor beta chains drawn from one sample of a study of molecular identifiers for immune sequencing clone quantification. A single record per CDR3 protein comes from TCRdb applying MiXCR to the PCR reads. This table holds about 640,000 distinct CDR3 sequences, just under 20% found once. Sequenced: naive CD8+ T cells from blood, with Jurkat cell RNA spiked in. Receptors originate from a human donor in good health. Some libraries in this study had Jurkat cell RNA spiked in. Both conserved end residues are part of each CDR3. The order of the fields is V gene, J gene, D gene, clone size, CDR3 DNA, CDR3 protein. A D gene is named only where the DNA matches it firmly. The size of a clone is reported for some rows only, either as once, few or many, or as a class for expanded clones.

v_call: TRBV6-1
j_call: TRBJ2-5
d_call: NA
clone_size: many
cdr3_nt: TGTGCCAGTAAAGTTCAGTACCAAGAGACCCAGTACTTC
cdr3_aa: CASKVQYQETQYF

v_call: TRBV12-3/TRBV12-4
j_call: TRBJ1-2
d_call: NA
clone_size: NA
cdr3_nt: TGTGCCAGCAGCCCGACGGGCATCGTTTACACCTTC
cdr3_aa: CASSPTGIVYTF

v_call: TRBV4-1
j_call: TRBJ2-7
d_call: TRBD1
clone_size: many
cdr3_nt: TGCGCCAGCAGCCAAGGGGCAGGGGGTATGAACGAGCAGTACTTC
cdr3_aa: CASSQGAGGMNEQYF

v_call: TRBV7-9
j_call: TRBJ2-7
d_call: TRBD1
clone_size: many
cdr3_nt: TGTGCCAGCAGCGAGGGACAGGGGGTAATCCCCTACGAGCAGTACTTC
cdr3_aa: CASSEGQGVIPYEQYF

v_call: TRBV19
j_call: TRBJ2-3
d_call: NA
clone_size: many
cdr3_nt: TGTGCCAGTAGTATGGAGGGGTTAGTCGCAGATACGCAGTATTTT
cdr3_aa: CASSMEGLVADTQYF

v_call: TRBV4-2
j_call: TRBJ2-7
d_call: TRBD2
clone_size: NA
cdr3_nt: TGTGCCAGCAGCCAAGTCAGCGGGAGTTTTTACGGGCAGTACTTC
cdr3_aa: CASSQVSGSFYGQYF

v_call: TRBV5-6
j_call: TRBJ2-7
d_call: NA
clone_size: many
cdr3_nt: TGTGCCAGCAGCACCCAACAGGGTGGCGAGCAGTACTTC
cdr3_aa: CASSTQQGGEQYF

v_call: TRBV15
j_call: TRBJ1-5
d_call: NA
clone_size: NA
cdr3_nt: TGTGCCACCAGCAGAACCCACTGGCGAGGGGTTGGAAATCAGCCCCAGCATTTT
cdr3_aa: CATSRTHWRGVGNQPQHF

v_call: TRBV4-1
j_call: TRBJ1-1
d_call: TRBD1
clone_size: many
cdr3_nt: TGCGCCAGCAGCCAAGAAGTACAGGGGTGGTACACTGAAGCTTTCTTT
cdr3_aa: CASSQEVQGWYTEAFF

v_call: TRBV11-2
j_call: TRBJ2-1
d_call: TRBD2
clone_size: NA
cdr3_nt: TGTGCCAGCAGCACGGCTACGGGAGGGCGACACAATGAGCAGTTCTTC
cdr3_aa: CASSTATGGRHNEQFF

v_call: TRBV19
j_call: TRBJ2-5
d_call: NA
clone_size: many
cdr3_nt: TGTGCCAGTAGTATGTGGGGATTCGAGACCCAGTACTTC
cdr3_aa: CASSMWGFETQYF

v_call: TRBV4-3
j_call: TRBJ2-1
d_call: NA
clone_size: NA
cdr3_nt: TGCGCCAGCAGCCAAGATTCTCACAGGGCATATGAGCAGTTCTTC
cdr3_aa: CASSQDSHRAYEQFF

v_call: TRBV5-5
j_call: TRBJ2-7
d_call: NA
clone_size: NA
cdr3_nt: TGTGCCTGCAGCTTGGTGACCTACGAGCAGTACTTC
cdr3_aa: CACSLVTYEQYF

v_call: TRBV24-1
j_call: TRBJ2-1
d_call: NA
clone_size: many
cdr3_nt: TGTGCCACCAGTGATTTGACAGATGAGAATGAGCAGTTCTTC
cdr3_aa: CATSDLTDENEQFF

v_call: TRBV7-6
j_call: TRBJ2-5
d_call: TRBD2
clone_size: many
cdr3_nt: TGTGCCAGCAGCTTAGATGGGACTAGCGGGAAGGTTGCAGAGACCCAGTACTTC
cdr3_aa: CASSLDGTSGKVAETQYF

v_call: TRBV5-1
j_call: TRBJ2-5
d_call: TRBD2
clone_size: NA
cdr3_nt: TGCGCCAGCAGCGGACTAGCGGGGAGTCAAGAGACCCAGTACTTC
cdr3_aa: CASSGLAGSQETQYF

v_call: TRBV30
j_call: TRBJ1-5
d_call: TRBD1
clone_size: many
cdr3_nt: TGTGCCTGGAGTTCGGGACAGGGCAATCAGCCCCAGCATTTT
cdr3_aa: CAWSSGQGNQPQHF

v_call: TRBV9
j_call: TRBJ2-5
d_call: NA
clone_size: many
cdr3_nt: TGTGCCAGCAGCGTTGGAGGGGGCAACCAAGAGACCCAGTACTTC
cdr3_aa: CASSVGGGNQETQYF

v_call: TRBV6-5
j_call: TRBJ2-2
d_call: NA
clone_size: NA
cdr3_nt: TGTGCCAGCAGTTACGATTTTACGGATGCGAACACCGGGGAGCTGTTTTTT
cdr3_aa: CASSYDFTDANTGELFF

v_call: TRBV3-1
j_call: TRBJ2-3
d_call: NA
clone_size: few
cdr3_nt: TGTGCCAGCAGCCAAGACCTATACAGGGGCAGCGGGACAGATACGCAGTATTTT
cdr3_aa: CASSQDLYRGSGTDTQYF

v_call: TRBV7-9
j_call: TRBJ2-7
d_call: TRBD2
clone_size: many
cdr3_nt: TGTGCCAGCAGCACCCCAAGCGGGAGGGCCGCCTACGAGCAGTACTTC
cdr3_aa: CASSTPSGRAAYEQYF

v_call: TRBV5-8
j_call: TRBJ1-1
d_call: NA
clone_size: many
cdr3_nt: TGTGCCACAAACCTAGTCTATCTCAGAGACAGGTCGACTGAAGCTTTCTTT
cdr3_aa: CATNLVYLRDRSTEAFF

v_call: TRBV7-9
j_call: TRBJ2-7
d_call: NA
clone_size: many
cdr3_nt: TGTGCCAGCAGCGGCACTGGCGGGCTCACCTACGAGCAGTACTTC
cdr3_aa: CASSGTGGLTYEQYF

v_call: TRBV9
j_call: TRBJ2-1
d_call: NA
clone_size: many
cdr3_nt: TGTGCCAGCAGCTCTCCGGGGCGGGGACTCGAGCAGTTCTTC
cdr3_aa: CASSSPGRGLEQFF

v_call: TRBV7-9
j_call: TRBJ2-2
d_call: NA
clone_size: many
cdr3_nt: TGTGCCAGCAGCTTAGAGTCCGGCCGCGGGGAGCTGTTTTTT
cdr3_aa: CASSLESGRGELFF

v_call: TRBV9
j_call: TRBJ1-1
d_call: TRBD1
clone_size: many
cdr3_nt: TGTGCCAGCAGCGAACAGGGGGCGCCGGACACTGAAGCTTTCTTT
cdr3_aa: CASSEQGAPDTEAFF

v_call: TRBV30
j_call: TRBJ1-2
d_call: TRBD1
clone_size: few
cdr3_nt: TGTGCCTGGAGTGTCACAGGGGTTGGCTACACCTTC
cdr3_aa: CAWSVTGVGYTF

v_call: TRBV12-3/TRBV12-4
j_call: TRBJ2-2
d_call: NA
clone_size: many
cdr3_nt: TGTGCCAGCATTACCCGAGGGGGGACTAACACCGGGGAGCTGTTTTTT
cdr3_aa: CASITRGGTNTGELFF

v_call: TRBV4-1
j_call: TRBJ2-4
d_call: NA
clone_size: many
cdr3_nt: TGCGCCAGCAGCCAAGGGGTCGGGCGGGGGCCAAACATTCAGTACTTC
cdr3_aa: CASSQGVGRGPNIQYF

v_call: TRBV2
j_call: TRBJ1-1
d_call: NA
clone_size: many
cdr3_nt: TGTGCCAGCAGTGGAGGCAGTGAAGCTTTCTTT
cdr3_aa: CASSGGSEAFF

v_call: TRBV5-4
j_call: TRBJ2-5
d_call: NA
clone_size: many
cdr3_nt: TGTGCCAGCAGCTTCTTTGGTATGCAAGAGACCCAGTACTTC
cdr3_aa: CASSFFGMQETQYF

v_call: TRBV27
j_call: TRBJ2-3
d_call: NA
clone_size: NA
cdr3_nt: TGTGCCAGCAGTAGGGTTGAATTGGCAGATACGCAGTATTTT
cdr3_aa: CASSRVELADTQYF

v_call: TRBV7-9
j_call: TRBJ2-6
d_call: NA
clone_size: NA
cdr3_nt: TGTGCCAGCAGCTTAGATGGGTTCTCTGGGGTCAACGTCCTGACTTTC
cdr3_aa: CASSLDGFSGVNVLTF

v_call: TRBV12-3/TRBV12-4
j_call: TRBJ1-5
d_call: NA
clone_size: many
cdr3_nt: TGTGCCAGCAGTTTCGGGAGCATAGGGAGCAATCAGCCCCAGCATTTT
cdr3_aa: CASSFGSIGSNQPQHF

v_call: TRBV27
j_call: TRBJ1-5
d_call: NA
clone_size: many
cdr3_nt: TGTGCCAGCAGTTTAAGGGCAGGGTGGGCCCATCAGCCCCAGCATTTT
cdr3_aa: CASSLRAGWAHQPQHF

v_call: TRBV6-2/TRBV6-3
j_call: TRBJ2-7
d_call: NA
clone_size: NA
cdr3_nt: TGTGCCAGCGACCCGCTGGTCGGAGCGGAGCAGTACTTC
cdr3_aa: CASDPLVGAEQYF

v_call: TRBV6-2/TRBV6-3
j_call: TRBJ2-7
d_call: NA
clone_size: many
cdr3_nt: TGTGCCAGCAGTTACAGGGTCGAGCAGTACTTC
cdr3_aa: CASSYRVEQYF

v_call: TRBV19
j_call: TRBJ2-7
d_call: TRBD1
clone_size: NA
cdr3_nt: TGTGCCAGTAGTCCGGGACAGGCAACCTACGAGCAGTACTTC
cdr3_aa: CASSPGQATYEQYF

v_call: TRBV29-1
j_call: TRBJ2-1
d_call: TRBD2
clone_size: few
cdr3_nt: TGCAGCGTGGAGGGACTAGCGGGAGGGCCAGGGACGGACAATGAGCAGTTCTTC
cdr3_aa: CSVEGLAGGPGTDNEQFF

v_call: TRBV12-3/TRBV12-4
j_call: TRBJ1-1
d_call: NA
clone_size: few
cdr3_nt: TGTGCCAGCAGTACGCTGGACACTGAAGCTTTCTTT
cdr3_aa: CASSTLDTEAFF

v_call: TRBV11-2
j_call: TRBJ2-7
d_call: NA
clone_size: once
cdr3_nt: TGTGCCAGCAGCTTAGTTGGCGGGCCGGCCGAGCAGTACTTC
cdr3_aa: CASSLVGGPAEQYF

v_call: TRBV28
j_call: TRBJ1-5
d_call: NA
clone_size: many
cdr3_nt: TGTGCCAGCAGTTTCTCTTTGGGTAGTCAGCCCCAGCATTTT
cdr3_aa: CASSFSLGSQPQHF

v_call: TRBV24-1
j_call: TRBJ2-1
d_call: NA
clone_size: NA
cdr3_nt: TGTGCCACCAGTGTCACCAAAGGCCACTACAATGAGCAGTTCTTC
cdr3_aa: CATSVTKGHYNEQFF

v_call: TRBV5-1
j_call: TRBJ1-4
d_call: NA
clone_size: many
cdr3_nt: TGCGCCAGCAGGAGTGAGGGGAATGAAAAACTGTTTTTT
cdr3_aa: CASRSEGNEKLFF

v_call: TRBV20-1
j_call: TRBJ1-5
d_call: NA
clone_size: many
cdr3_nt: TGCAGTGCTAGTTGGGATCAGCCCCAGCATTTT
cdr3_aa: CSASWDQPQHF

v_call: TRBV9
j_call: TRBJ2-5
d_call: TRBD1
clone_size: many
cdr3_nt: TGTGCCAGCAGCGGGGGACAGGGGGCGCCTTATGGGGAGACCCAGTACTTC
cdr3_aa: CASSGGQGAPYGETQYF

v_call: TRBV7-9
j_call: TRBJ2-3
d_call: NA
clone_size: few
cdr3_nt: TGTGCCAGCAGCCAGGACGGACGCAATACGCAGTATTTT
cdr3_aa: CASSQDGRNTQYF

v_call: TRBV11-2
j_call: TRBJ1-6
d_call: NA
clone_size: NA
cdr3_nt: TGTGCCAGCAGCTTAGCTTATGCTTTTCAGGGCTCCTATAATTCACCCCTCCACTTT
cdr3_aa: CASSLAYAFQGSYNSPLHF

v_call: TRBV9
j_call: TRBJ2-7
d_call: TRBD1
clone_size: NA
cdr3_nt: TGTGCCAGCAGCGTAGAGGGGGCGCCTTACGAGCAGTACTTC
cdr3_aa: CASSVEGAPYEQYF

v_call: TRBV5-8
j_call: TRBJ1-1
d_call: NA
clone_size: many
cdr3_nt: TGTGCCAGCAGCTTACGGGGGGCTGACACTGAAGCTTTCTTT
cdr3_aa: CASSLRGADTEAFF

v_call: TRBV9
j_call: TRBJ1-6
d_call: NA
clone_size: once
cdr3_nt: TGTGCCAGCAGCGTAGGGGACGTTCCCAATTCACCCCTCCACTTT
cdr3_aa: CASSVGDVPNSPLHF

v_call: TRBV28
j_call: TRBJ1-4
d_call: NA
clone_size: few
cdr3_nt: TGTGCCAGCAGTACCTCTCTATCGCTGCTTGAAAAACTGTTTTTT
cdr3_aa: CASSTSLSLLEKLFF

v_call: TRBV18
j_call: TRBJ1-6
d_call: NA
clone_size: many
cdr3_nt: TGTGCCAGCTCACCCCCCAACGGTTCGGGTTCACCCCTCCACTTT
cdr3_aa: CASSPPNGSGSPLHF

v_call: TRBV20-1
j_call: TRBJ2-1
d_call: NA
clone_size: many
cdr3_nt: TGCAGTGCTAGCAAAACCGGGAGCCCCAATGGTGAGCAGTTCTTC
cdr3_aa: CSASKTGSPNGEQFF

v_call: TRBV11-2
j_call: TRBJ1-3
d_call: TRBD1
clone_size: many
cdr3_nt: TGTGCCAGCAGCCTGGGACAGTCTGGAAACACCATATATTTT
cdr3_aa: CASSLGQSGNTIYF